A single sample gave rise to the 30 T cell receptor beta chains below, sequenced in a study of cytomegalovirus exposure and HLA in healthy donors. The PCR used 60 Vbeta and 13 Jbeta primers. Repertoires were generated with immunoSEQ multiplex PCR, while TCRdb's copy carries only in-frame clones and drops some. The sample yields 90,000 to 150,000 clones, roughly three fifths seen once. The sequenced sample was PBMCs. Receptors originate from a man between 35 and 55 years old in good health and CMV-seropositive.

In its sample, this clone was seen a few times. V gene TRBV29-1 combines with J gene TRBJ2-2; 10 bases map to TRBD2. Trimming took 7 bases from V and 6 from J; bases not matched to a gene: 5. Germline assignment: CDR1 SQVTM and CDR2 ANQGSEA. CDR3 length: 13 amino acids. CDR3 amino acids: CSAKTSGSGELFF. The CDR3 region has the DNA TGCAGCGCCAAGACTAGCGGGTCCGGGGAGCTGTTTTTT.

This clone was observed a few times. The V and J genes are TRBV10-3 and TRBJ2-7; 10 bases line up with TRBD2. The V gene end was trimmed by 6 bases and the J gene end by 0 bases; junction bases not matched to a gene: 2. The germline V gene encodes CDR1 ENHRY and CDR2 SYGVKD. The CDR3 runs to 14 residues. The CDR3 protein is CAIRTSGLSYEQYF. CDR3 bases: TGTGCCATCAGGACTAGCGGGCTCTCCTACGAGCAGTACTTC.

This clone was detected a few times. This chain connects TRBV6-1 to TRBJ1-6; D unclear. CDR3 length: 11 amino acids. With 4 bases removed from V and 8 bases from J, the gap between germline ends came to 3 bases. Germline V lookup: CDR1 MNHNS, CDR2 SASEGT. The chain's CDR3 is CASSAYSPLHF. The CDR3 coding sequence is TGTGCCAGCAGTGCATATTCACCCCTCCACTTT.

In this sample, this clone turned up once. The genes are TRBV29-1 and TRBJ1-1; D remains unclear. This CDR3 is built from 13 residues. Germline V CDR1 and CDR2: SQVTM, ANQGSEA. The ends were cut back, 1 base at V and 1 base at J, with 7 bases in the middle. The CDR3 coding sequence is TGCAGCGTTGAAGGAAGCGGGAACACTGAAGCTTTCTTT. It translates to CSVEGSGNTEAFF.

The V call is TRBV7-3, the J call TRBJ1-1; TRBD1 might be the D (6 bases). Germline loops: CDR1 SGHTA, CDR2 FQGTGA. V lost 5 bases, J lost 0 bases, and 13 bases lay in between. The CDR3 has 15 residues. CDR3 DNA: TGTGCCAGCAGCCCCGGACAGCGTATGAACACTGAAGCTTTCTTT. Its translation: CASSPGQRMNTEAFF.

Only a few counts were recorded for this clone. This chain links TRBV29-1 with TRBJ2-7, with 9 bases identical to TRBD2. CDR1 SQVTM and CDR2 ANQGSEA come from the germline V gene. The CDR3 length is 13 residues. V lost 8 bases, J lost 4 bases, and 9 bases stayed unmatched. CDR3 coding DNA: TGCAGCATACAGGCTAGCGGGATATACGAGCAGTACTTC. It is translated as CSIQASGIYEQYF.

The chain links TRBV7-9 to TRBJ2-7; D is possibly TRBD1 (5 bases). CDR3 length equals 13 residues. Germline CDR1 is SEHNR and CDR2 is FQNEAQ (reference sequence). V was clipped by 5 bases and J by 3 bases, with 11 bases between them. This CDR3 reads CASSLQGVYEQYF. The DNA of the CDR3 is TGTGCCAGCAGCCTCCAGGGCGTCTACGAGCAGTACTTC.

This clone was found a few times. CDR3 nucleotide sequence: TGCGCCAGCAGCCGGGACAGTGGGGACACTGAAGCTTTCTTT. This gives the protein CASSRDSGDTEAFF. The genes are TRBV5-1 and TRBJ1-1; TRBD1 matches 7 bases. The CDR3 loop spans 14 amino acids. CDR1 and CDR2 (germline): SGHRS, YFSETQ. V gave up 4 bases and J gave up 3 bases; unmatched junction bases: 6.

The V and J genes are TRBV7-3 and TRBJ2-7; 9 bases map to TRBD2. With 5 bases clipped from V and 1 base from J, the junction kept 3 bases outside the gene matches. There are 14 residues in the CDR3. CDR1 is SGHTA and CDR2 is FQGTGA in the germline V gene. The CDR3 sequence: CASSLTSGSYEQYF. In DNA form, the CDR3 reads TGTGCCAGCAGCCTGACTAGCGGTTCCTACGAGCAGTACTTC. The variable domain in full, completed from reference TRBV7-3 and TRBJ2-7, reads GAGVSQTPSNKVTEKGKYVELRCDPISGHTALYWYRQSLGQGPEFLIYFQGTGAADDSGLPNDRFFAVRPEGSVSTLKIQRTERGDSAVYLCASSLTSGSYEQYFGPGTRLTVT.

This chain joins TRBV13 and TRBJ1-1; D ambiguous. The CDR3 has 15 amino acids. Germline-derived CDR1 and CDR2 are PRHDT and FYEKMQ (reference sequence). V lost 3 bases to trimming and J lost 3 bases, with 14 bases between them. The CDR3 DNA reads TGTGCCAGCAGCTTGTCCAGAAGAGAGGACACTGAAGCTTTCTTT. As protein: CASSLSRREDTEAFF.

This sequence joins TRBV2 and TRBJ1-2, with 7 bases that match TRBD1. Germline V gene data show CDR1 as SNHLY and CDR2 as FYNNEI. The CDR3 consists of 13 residues. The trim removed 7 bases at V and 8 bases at J, leaving 10 bases unmatched. CDR3 sequence reads: CASTGTEATGYTF. The CDR3 coding sequence is TGTGCCAGCACTGGGACAGAGGCCACGGGCTACACCTTC.

J is TRBJ1-4 and V is TRBV5-1; D is unclear. Germline V gene data show CDR1 as SGHRS and CDR2 as YFSETQ. CDR3 length: 14 amino acids. Trimming left V 4 bases short and J 7 bases short, with 14 bases between. CDR3 coding DNA: TGCGCCAGCAGCCCACGAACAGACCTTGAAAAACTGTTTTTT. This codes for CASSPRTDLEKLFF.

The rearrangement uses TRBV10-3 and TRBJ2-5, with a tentative D call TRBD1 (6 bases). The DNA end is more similar to TRBJ2-7, so the J call may be wrong. Germline V gene lookup returns CDR1 ENHRY and CDR2 SYGVKD. The length of the CDR3 is 13 residues. The CDR3 loop is CAISNADRSEQYF. The CDR3, as DNA: TGTGCCATCAGTAATGCAGACAGGTCCGAGCAGTACTTC.

The genes are TRBV4-2 and TRBJ2-2; TRBD1 aligns across 9 bases. This CDR3 has 18 amino acids. With 3 bases clipped from V and 3 bases from J, the junction kept 11 bases outside the gene matches. The germline V gene has CDR1 LGHNA and CDR2 YNFKEQ. CDR3 sequence reads: CASSQRPPGQGYTGELFF. DNA for the CDR3: TGTGCCAGCAGCCAGCGTCCCCCGGGACAGGGATACACCGGGGAGCTGTTTTTT.

J is TRBJ2-7 and V is TRBV2; 8 positions agree with TRBD2. This CDR3 is 15 amino acids long. V lost 2 bases and J lost 5; bases outside the gene matches: 8. Germline V gives CDR1 SNHLY, CDR2 FYNNEI. The DNA of the CDR3 is TGTGCCAGCAGTGAACAGATAGCGGGGCTCCACGAGCAGTACTTC. Translating it yields CASSEQIAGLHEQYF.

The gene calls are TRBV6-5 and TRBJ1-1; D is uncertain. CDR3 length equals 15 residues. V was shortened by 0 bases and J by 2 bases, with 10 bases between the two germline ends. The germline V gene encodes CDR1 MNHEY and CDR2 SVGAGI. The CDR3 loop reads CASSYSYSSNTEAFF. CDR3 DNA sequence: TGTGCCAGCAGTTACTCCTACAGCAGTAACACTGAAGCTTTCTTT.

The chain is built from TRBV5-1 and TRBJ2-1, with 7 bases lining up with TRBD1. Germline-derived CDR1 and CDR2 are SGHRS and YFSETQ. The CDR3 length is 15 residues. V trimming: 5 bases; J trimming: 6 bases; junction bases outside the gene matches: 11. Here the CDR3 DNA reads TGCGCCAGCAGTTCCCACAGGGGTGGGCGCAATGAGCAGTTCTTC. Its protein is CASSSHRGGRNEQFF. Together with reference TRBV5-1 and TRBJ2-1, the CDR3 gives the full variable domain: KAGVTQTPRYLIKTRGQQVTLSCSPISGHRSVSWYQQTPGQGLQFLFEYFSETQRNKGNFPGRFSGRQFSNSRSEMNVSTLELGDSALYLCASSSHRGGRNEQFFGPGTRLTVL.

The V and J genes are TRBV5-1 and TRBJ2-7; TRBD1 aligns across 10 bases. V trimming: 7 bases; J trimming: 5 bases; junction bases outside the gene matches: 6. The CDR3 is 13 amino acids. Germline V gives CDR1 SGHRS, CDR2 YFSETQ. CDR3 amino acids: CASRYGQGDEQYF. DNA for the CDR3: TGCGCCAGCCGATACGGACAGGGGGACGAGCAGTACTTC.

This clone has only one observation. The rearrangement links TRBV9 to TRBJ2-7; a weak D match, TRBD2 (6 bases). The CDR3 is 14 amino acids. V was clipped by 0 bases and J by 3 bases, with 10 bases between them. Germline V gene data show CDR1 as SGDLS and CDR2 as YYNGEE. Here the CDR3 reads CASSVGDGGYEQYF. The CDR3 region has the DNA TGTGCCAGCAGCGTAGGAGACGGGGGCTACGAGCAGTACTTC.

This clone came up a few times. The chain carries TRBV6-5 and TRBJ1-1, with D maybe TRBD1 (5 bases). The CDR3 is 14 residues long. V was pared by 5 bases and J by 4 bases, with 14 bases between. Germline-derived CDR1 and CDR2 are MNHEY and SVGAGI. The CDR3 DNA sequence: TGTGCCAGCAGTGAAAACAGGTTCGGCACTGAAGCTTTCTTT. Protein product: CASSENRFGTEAFF.

This clone turned up a few times. The chain has TRBV5-1 and TRBJ2-7, with TRBD1 matching 10 bases. This CDR3 spans 14 amino acids. Germline CDR1 and CDR2: SGHRS and YFSETQ. V was pared by 4 bases and J by 4 bases, with 5 bases of the junction left unmatched. CDR3 protein: CASSPGQGIYEQYF. In DNA, the CDR3 is TGCGCCAGCAGCCCGGGACAGGGGATTTACGAGCAGTACTTC.

There are a few counts of this clone. This chain uses TRBV6-5 with TRBJ2-7, with TRBD1 as a possible D gene (6 bases). V was cut by 6 bases and J by 2 bases, with 17 bases left in between. The V gene's germline CDR1 is MNHEY and CDR2 SVGAGI. This CDR3 is built from 15 residues. CDR3 residues: CASSRPGTLTYEQYF. CDR3 DNA sequence: TGTGCCAGCAGCCGTCCCGGGACACTTACCTACGAGCAGTACTTC.

The chain combines TRBV27 with TRBJ2-7; D might be TRBD1 (5 bases). Germline-derived CDR1 and CDR2 are MNHEY and SMNVEV (reference sequence). Trimming pared 2 bases from V and 4 bases from J, leaving 9 bases between. CDR3 length: 13 amino acids. The CDR3 DNA reads as TGTGCCAGCAGTTTAACGCAGGGATACGAGCAGTACTTC. Amino acids: CASSLTQGYEQYF.

The J gene is TRBJ2-2, the V gene TRBV9; 10 bases align to TRBD2. Germline trimming cut 3 bases from V and 1 base from J; bases unmatched to any gene: 6. CDR3 size: 17 residues. Germline V gives CDR1 SGDLS, CDR2 YYNGEE. The CDR3, as DNA: TGTGCCAGCAGCGCAGAATTAGCGGGGGGGAACACCGGGGAGCTGTTTTTT. This encodes CASSAELAGGNTGELFF. The variable domain in full, with the rest retrieved from reference TRBV9 and TRBJ2-2, is DSGVTQTPKHLITATGQRVTLRCSPRSGDLSVYWYQQSLDQGLQFLIQYYNGEERAKGNILERFSAQQFPDLHSELNLSSLELGDSALYFCASSAELAGGNTGELFFGEGSRLTVL.

The CDR3 sequence is CASKSGLDTDTQYF. CDR3 nucleotide sequence: TGCGCCAGCAAGAGTGGTCTAGACACAGATACGCAGTATTTT. The rearrangement joins TRBV10-1 to TRBJ2-3; D not certain. The germline CDR1 and CDR2 sequences are WNHNN and SYGVQD (reference sequence). Trimming shortened V by 7 bases and J by 2 bases, and 13 bases separated the two germline ends. The CDR3 spans 14 residues.

This sequence joins TRBV5-1 and TRBJ2-1; the D gene is possibly TRBD1 (5 bases). Trimming pared 2 bases from V and 4 bases from J, leaving 16 bases between. Germline V gene data show CDR1 as SGHRS and CDR2 as YFSETQ. The CDR3 is made up of 16 amino acids. The CDR3 here is CASSFRGQGSYNEQFF. CDR3 nucleotides: TGCGCCAGCAGCTTCCGCGGTCAGGGCTCATACAATGAGCAGTTCTTC.

The chain has TRBV5-1 and TRBJ1-3; possibly TRBD1 for D (6 bases). The CDR3 totals 16 residues. Germline assignment: CDR1 SGHRS and CDR2 YFSETQ. Trimming shortened V by 1 base and J by 3 bases, and 14 bases separated the two germline ends. CDR3 region: CASSLQQGIGGNTIYF. CDR3 DNA: TGCGCCAGCAGCTTGCAACAGGGAATAGGTGGAAACACCATATATTTT.

The V call is TRBV7-8, the J call TRBJ2-7; perhaps TRBD1 as D (6 bases). V was trimmed by 1 base and J by 2 bases, leaving 15 bases between them. There are 16 residues in the CDR3. In germline, CDR1 is SGHVS, CDR2 FQNEAQ. CDR3 residues: CASSLVPGRGPYEQYF. The DNA of the CDR3 is TGTGCCAGCAGCTTAGTCCCCGGCAGGGGCCCCTACGAGCAGTACTTC.

In regard to this clone: A read error is likely, as this CDR3 ends without the conserved phenylalanine or tryptophan. The DNA is left out, because the CDR3 cannot be placed on it with certainty; the CDR3 is given as TCRdb lists it. V gene TRBV20-1 combines with J gene TRBJ2-3; the DNA was not used to check the table's D call, TRBD2. The CDR3 numbers 9 amino acids, ends counted. Germline CDR1 and CDR2: DFQATT and SNEGSKA (reference sequence). CDR3 in amino acids: CSAVDREKG.

This clone was detected a few times. This chain links TRBV19 with TRBJ2-7, with D tentatively TRBD1 (6 bases). The V end was cut by 1 base, the J end by 2 bases, with 15 bases between. CDR3 length: 16 amino acids. Germline V CDR1 and CDR2: LNHDA, SQIVND (reference sequence). CDR3 sequence: CASSIAGTLAPYEQYF. DNA of the CDR3: TGTGCCAGTAGTATAGCCGGGACACTGGCCCCCTACGAGCAGTACTTC.